This T cell receptor (beta chain) comes out of a study of cytomegalovirus exposure and HLA in healthy donors. Study-level points and caveats: In an earlier analysis, most TCR beta V segments were productive about 90% or about 30% of the time. In vitro testing confirmed a few CMV-associated chains as specific for CMV antigens. Later analysis placed DRB1 highest and HLA-C lowest in TCR association rates, which differed by HLA locus. Researchers reported from a later analysis that most CMV-associated TCR beta chains appeared HLA-restricted.

With 60 Vbeta and 13 Jbeta primers, the PCR was carried out. Assay used: immunoSEQ multiplex PCR; TCRdb lists only in-frame clones, some missing. This sample's table has about 92,000 clones. Germline V gene data show CDR1 as SGHTA and CDR2 as FQGTGA. The CDR3 has 12 amino acids. V lost 5 bases to trimming and J lost 7 bases, with 9 bases between them. In regard to this clone: The target antigen is unknown.

Input material: PBMCs. The receptor's source is a man aged 45-65 years in good health and CMV-seropositive. The chain uses TRBV7-3 and TRBJ2-1, with D possibly being TRBD2 (6 bases). The CDR3 sequence is CASSPGGNEQFF. CDR3 sequence (DNA): TGTGCCAGCAGCCCTGGGGGGAATGAGCAGTTCTTC.